This paragraph reports one TCR beta chain. The antigen is unknown. CDR1 is GTSNPN and CDR2 is SVGIG in the germline V gene (reference sequence). The germline V and J ends were trimmed by 2 bases and 0 bases, with 11 bases remaining between them. This CDR3 has 15 residues. These data come from a study of PD-1 blockade in mismatch repair-deficient tumors. Study as a whole: Patients had 12 mismatch repair-deficient cancer types and were previously treated and progressing. Notes on the study in general: After pembrolizumab, tumor-resident clones rose rapidly, then generally contracted before radiologic responses.

Method: immunoSEQ multiplex PCR; TCRdb's copy keeps in-frame clones and lacks some. The profile shows 85,000 to 130,000 clones, 82% of them singletons. PCR or immunohistochemistry showed mismatch repair deficiency in every enrolled patient. TCR sequencing covered three patients who responded to pembrolizumab. The TCR sequence derives from an adult with mismatch repair-deficient cancer. The J gene is TRBJ1-3, the V gene TRBV30, with D possibly being TRBD1 (5 bases). Sequencing used peripheral blood, obtained less than 37 weeks after starting pembrolizumab. The CDR3: CAWSLEGISGNTIYF. CDR3 bases: TGTGCCTGGAGTCTCGAGGGGATCTCTGGAAACACCATATATTTT.